The rows below give T cell receptor beta chains drawn from one sample of a study of shared clonotypes between healthy human individuals. Method: immunoSEQ multiplex PCR; TCRdb's copy keeps in-frame clones and lacks some. The data hold about 2.4 million clones, with approximately 93% observed a single time. Sequenced: naive CD4+ T cells from PBMCs. Source of these receptors: a man between 18 and 29 years old in good health. Some clones in this sample may be carry-over from other donors' samples. CDR3s leave out the opening cysteine and the closing phenylalanine or tryptophan. The order of the fields is V gene, CDR3 protein.

TRBV6-6 ASSWKREDEQY
TRBV4-1 ASSQDPLVVPTDTQY
TRBV18 ASSDRGANYGYT
TRBV5-1 ASSPPIGTGGGETQY
TRBV2 ASRGTLDNEQF
TRBV19 ASSQTGHPNYGYT
TRBV28 ASSLTWDRSSYEQY
TRBV30 AWSVGSTTNEKLF
TRBV25-1 ASSESEGAGETQY
TRBV5-1 ASREPGLAGVNEQF
TRBV9 ASSVGTLNTGELF
TRBV6-1 ASKEGLERDTQY
TRBV6-1 ASSESFGVRGYT
TRBV5-1 ASSLGAGFGPGANVLT
TRBV7-9 ASSLAHEQY
TRBV7-8 ASSLASGVSYNEQF
TRBV11-3 ASSAGLAVSTDTQY
TRBV7-3 ASSSLTSGRAHYEQY
TRBV30 AWSPMGNSGNTIY
TRBV30 AWSLNRGLNYGYT
TRBV15 ATSRVTSADTQY
TRBV4-3 ASSHRVGEYGYT
TRBV29-1 SVGVGQGVHEQY
TRBV18 ASSPEVGLAYNEQF
TRBV28 ASSPGGIPEAF
TRBV4-2 ASSRRVVANEKLF
TRBV5-1 ASSKTGPLTGNTIY
TRBV19 ASSNPGEPSNQPQH
TRBV7-2 ASSYRLAGAQNNEQF
TRBV6-1 ASSTGVYSNQPQH
TRBV6-1 ASSEETGSYGYT
TRBV5-1 ASSFPYRQGDEQF
TRBV7-2 ASRTTGTSGINEQF
TRBV2 ASSPRLAGQETQY
TRBV5-4 ASSSAGGAYEQY
TRBV7-3 ASSRVSGELF
TRBV28 ASSLVLAGGRVSYEQY
TRBV29-1 SVGSAAGELF
TRBV11-2 ASSREGHSYEQY
TRBV30 AWSLGQSNSPLH
TRBV11-3 ASSRGGTDTQY
TRBV7-2 ASSLDFSGYNEQF
TRBV27 ASRSPSTNEKLF
TRBV11-2 ASSARLAGGQETQY
TRBV20-1 SAPYRGGYT
TRBV4-3 ASSQESLLAGNEQF
TRBV19 ASSIDFRGNQPQH
TRBV5-1 ASSTASRGGTDTQY
TRBV6-1 ASSEQGGRAYTQY
TRBV7-3 ASTPRPGKGGADTQY
TRBV19 ASTKGYIGEQF
TRBV2 ASTLDRGEAF
TRBV9 ASSPPVWQGARGYT
TRBV29-1 SVGQGAGEQY
TRBV9 ASSPRSSSETQY
TRBV19 ASCRHLNTEAF
TRBV5-1 ASSVGQINYNEQF
TRBV28 ASSAPRDTDTQY